The rows below give T cell receptor beta chains drawn from one sample of a study of vaccination and CD4 T cells after COVID-19. TCRdb reanalysed the PCR reads using MiXCR and keeps one entry per CDR3 protein. Seen here are about 3,400 distinct CDR3 sequences, under 20% observed once, and the top ten hold about 13%. For these receptors, no antigen is known. Source material: CD4+ T cells from blood, cultured in vitro. The receptors derive from a human donor who had recovered from COVID-19. CDR3s include the opening cysteine and the closing phenylalanine or tryptophan. D genes are given only for firm matches. Clone size is shown for a subset of rows, as once, few, many or a class of expanded clone.

>NA|TRBV19|TRBJ1-2|TRBD1
TGTGCCAGTAGTTCAAGGGACAGGAGGAACTATGGCTACACCTTC
CASSSRDRRNYGYTF
>NA|TRBV10-2|TRBJ2-3|TRBD2
TGCGCCAGCAGCTCGGGACTAGCGGGGGGGCATATAACAGATACGCAGTATTTT
CASSSGLAGGHITDTQYF
>medium-sized|TRBV20-1|TRBJ1-5|TRBD1
TGCAGTGCTAGAGGGGGGACAGGGGACCAGCCCCAGCATTTT
CSARGGTGDQPQHF
>NA|TRBV5-8|TRBJ2-7|TRBD1
TGTGCCAGCAGCTTGGGGGGGACAGGGGAGTACGAGCAGTACTTC
CASSLGGTGEYEQYF
>medium-sized|TRBV7-2|TRBJ2-3|NA
TGTGCCAGCAGTCGAGGGGCAGATACGCAGTATTTT
CASSRGADTQYF
>NA|TRBV11-2|TRBJ1-3|NA
TGTGCCAGCAGGCGACGGAATGGGGGCGGAAACACCATATATTTT
CASRRRNGGGNTIYF
>medium-sized|TRBV12-3/TRBV12-4|TRBJ1-2|TRBD1
TGTGCCAGCAGTTCCCTCCTACAGGGGGGGTACTATGGCTACACCTTC
CASSSLLQGGYYGYTF
>NA|TRBV6-2/TRBV6-3|TRBJ2-5|TRBD2
TGTGCCAGCAGTTACGATGGTAGCGGGGGGGCGGGGACCCAGTACTTC
CASSYDGSGGAGTQYF
>NA|TRBV20-1|TRBJ2-5|NA
TGCAGTGCTGCCCGGACTACCCAAGAGACCCAGTACTTC
CSAARTTQETQYF
>few|TRBV5-8|TRBJ2-7|NA
TGTGCCAGCAGCACATCGGACAGCCCCTACGAGCAGTACTTC
CASSTSDSPYEQYF
>NA|TRBV30|TRBJ2-7|NA
TGTGCCTGGAGTGTGGGCCACAATAGCGAACAGTACTTC
CAWSVGHNSEQYF
>NA|TRBV30|TRBJ1-3|TRBD1
TGTGCCTGGGGAACAGGGGAATTATCTGGAAACACCATATATTTT
CAWGTGELSGNTIYF
>medium-sized|TRBV20-1|TRBJ2-3|NA
TGCAGTGCTAGAGGTGGGGGCCCAGATACGCAGTATTTT
CSARGGGPDTQYF
>NA|TRBV3-1|TRBJ2-7|NA
TGTGCCAGCAGCCAAGGGGGGGCCTCCTCCTACGAGCAGTACTTC
CASSQGGASSYEQYF
>medium-sized|TRBV12-3/TRBV12-4|TRBJ1-6|TRBD1
TGTGCCAGCAGCCGGGACAGGGCGGCCTATAATTCACCCCTCCACTTT
CASSRDRAAYNSPLHF
>medium-sized|TRBV6-5|TRBJ1-5|TRBD1
TGTGCCAGCAGTTTCAAACAGGGGGGCAATCAGCCCCAGCATTTT
CASSFKQGGNQPQHF
>few|TRBV12-3/TRBV12-4|TRBJ2-2|TRBD1
TGTGCCAGCAGTTTAGATAGGACAGGGAGGACCGGGGAGCTGTTTTTT
CASSLDRTGRTGELFF
>medium-sized|TRBV7-6|TRBJ2-5|NA
TGTGCCAGCAGCTTAGTAGGAATAGAGACCCAGTACTTC
CASSLVGIETQYF
>few|TRBV18|TRBJ2-2|NA
TGTGCCAGCTCACCGAAAACCGGGGAGCTGTTTTTT
CASSPKTGELFF
>medium-sized|TRBV6-1|TRBJ1-2|NA
TGTGCCAGCAGTGAAGCGGCAGGGAAGGACTATGGCTACACCTTC
CASSEAAGKDYGYTF
>few|TRBV20-1|TRBJ2-3|TRBD2
TGCAGTGCTAGACCCGGACTAGCGGGGGCCCTCGGCACAGATACGCAGTATTTT
CSARPGLAGALGTDTQYF
>medium-sized|TRBV20-1|TRBJ1-2|TRBD1
TGCAGTGCTAGGGCGTCTGGACAGGGGGCGAACTATGGCTACACCTTC
CSARASGQGANYGYTF
>medium-sized|TRBV11-2|TRBJ1-1|NA
TGTGCCAGCAGCAAGAGGGAGAACACTGAAGCTTTCTTT
CASSKRENTEAFF
>few|TRBV12-3/TRBV12-4|TRBJ1-2|NA
TGTGCCAGCAGTTTATACGTCCTCGGGTGGGACGCTACCTTCGGGGGCTACACCTTC
CASSLYVLGWDATFGGYTF
>large|TRBV27|TRBJ2-5|NA
TGTGCCAGTTCCCCCTACAGGGACCTCCAGGAGACCCAGTACTTC
CASSPYRDLQETQYF
>few|TRBV5-4|TRBJ2-2|TRBD1
TGTGCCAGCAGCCCGGGACAGGTGAACACCGGGGAGCTGTTTTTT
CASSPGQVNTGELFF
>few|TRBV5-8|TRBJ1-2|NA
TGTGCCAGCACATATGGTGGCTACACCTTC
CASTYGGYTF
>large|TRBV7-2|TRBJ1-5|NA
TGTGCCAGCGCCATGAGTGGCAATCAGCCCCAGCATTTT
CASAMSGNQPQHF
>medium-sized|TRBV6-1|TRBJ2-2|NA
TGTGCCACCGCCAGGGGCACCGGGGAGCTGTTTTTT
CATARGTGELFF
>few|TRBV6-1|TRBJ1-5|NA
TGTGCCAGCAGTGGCCAGCAAAATCAGCCCCAGCATTTT
CASSGQQNQPQHF
>medium-sized|TRBV6-1|TRBJ1-2|NA
TGTGCCAGCAGTGAGGCTAACTATGGCTACACCTTC
CASSEANYGYTF
>few|TRBV5-4|TRBJ2-5|NA
TGTGCCAGCAGCTTTGCCCCCAAGGTGGAGACCCAGTACTTC
CASSFAPKVETQYF
>NA|TRBV5-1|TRBJ1-6|TRBD1
TGCGCCAGCAGCTTGGGGGACAGGGGAGGTTCACCCCTCCACTTT
CASSLGDRGGSPLHF
>few|TRBV2|TRBJ2-1|TRBD2
TGTGCCAGCAGTCGACTAGCGGGGGTTAAATACAATGAGCAGTTCTTC
CASSRLAGVKYNEQFF
>few|TRBV11-2|TRBJ2-3|NA
TGTGCCAGCAGCTTAGTTGGGGCGGCGGGCACAGATACGCAGTATTTT
CASSLVGAAGTDTQYF
>few|TRBV5-1|TRBJ2-3|NA
TGCGCCAGCAGCTTGTCCTGGACTACGCAGTATTTT
CASSLSWTTQYF
>NA|TRBV10-3|TRBJ1-4|NA
TGTGCCACGGCCCTATCGGCAACTAATGAAAAACTGTTTTTT
CATALSATNEKLFF
>NA|TRBV11-3|TRBJ2-3|NA
TGTGCCAGCAGTGTGGGAGATACGCAGTATTTT
CASSVGDTQYF
>NA|TRBV12-3/TRBV12-4|TRBJ1-1|NA
TGTGCCAGCAGTTTAATTCTGAACACTGAAGCTTTCTTT
CASSLILNTEAFF
>NA|TRBV3-1|TRBJ2-3|NA
TGTGCCAGCAGCCAAGTCTCTAGCGTCGCGCAGTATTTT
CASSQVSSVAQYF
>NA|TRBV29-1|TRBJ2-5|NA
TGCAGCGTTGAACCCCGGGACCGGGGACTTGAGACCCAGTACTTC
CSVEPRDRGLETQYF
>medium-sized|TRBV7-9|TRBJ2-3|TRBD2
TGTGCCAGCAGCTTAGTGGCGGGGGGGCCGGTTGCGGGCACAGATACGCAGTATTTT
CASSLVAGGPVAGTDTQYF
>few|TRBV30|TRBJ1-2|NA
TGTGCCCGCTGGGGTCCCGGGGGCTACACCTTC
CARWGPGGYTF
>large|TRBV10-3|TRBJ1-2|NA
TGTGCCATCAGTGAGTATCCCCGGCAACATGGCTACACCTTC
CAISEYPRQHGYTF
>NA|TRBV6-5|TRBJ2-3|TRBD2
TGTGTCAGCAGTTACGGAACGGGGGGGACAGATACGCAGTATTTT
CVSSYGTGGTDTQYF
>large|TRBV18|TRBJ2-2|NA
TGTGCCAGCTCACCACAGGGCAACACCGGGGAGCTGTTTTTT
CASSPQGNTGELFF
>large|TRBV14|TRBJ1-2|NA
TGTGCCAGCAGCCCGACGGGACCACCACGCTACACCTTC
CASSPTGPPRYTF
>NA|TRBV20-1|TRBJ2-1|NA
TGCAGTGCCCTACGGTGGGGGGCTAACAATGAGCAGTTCTTC
CSALRWGANNEQFF
>NA|TRBV19|TRBJ2-5|NA
TGTGCCAGTAGTACAGACAGGCGGTCTCCCCCATACCAAGAGACCCAGTACTTC
CASSTDRRSPPYQETQYF
>medium-sized|TRBV10-1|TRBJ1-4|NA
TGCGCCAGCAAACCAGCAACTAATGAAAAACTGTTTTTT
CASKPATNEKLFF
>NA|TRBV18|TRBJ2-1|TRBD2
TGTGCCAGCTCACCGACTAGCGGGGCGGGTGATGAGCAGTTCTTC
CASSPTSGAGDEQFF
>NA|TRBV5-6|TRBJ2-2|NA
TGTGCCAGCAGGATGACAGGAGTTAACACCGGGGAGCTGTTTTTT
CASRMTGVNTGELFF
>NA|TRBV30|TRBJ2-7|TRBD2
TGTGCCTGGAGACTAGCGGGGGACGAGCAGTACTTC
CAWRLAGDEQYF
>few|TRBV2|TRBJ2-3|TRBD2
TGTGCCAGCAGTCAACCGGGACTAGTTGCAGATACGCAGTATTTT
CASSQPGLVADTQYF
>NA|TRBV30|TRBJ1-6|TRBD1
TGTGCCTGGACAGGGGGCTATAATTCACCCCTCCACTTT
CAWTGGYNSPLHF
>NA|TRBV19|TRBJ2-2|NA
TGTGCCAGTACCCTAGGAGGGGCCTTTAGCGCCGGGGAGCTGTTTTTT
CASTLGGAFSAGELFF
>medium-sized|TRBV12-3/TRBV12-4|TRBJ2-3|NA
TGTGCCAGCAGTGAGCCCCGACAGGCAGATACGCAGTATTTT
CASSEPRQADTQYF
>medium-sized|TRBV5-4|TRBJ2-5|NA
TGTGCCAGCAGCTTGATACCAGGGGAGACCCAGTACTTC
CASSLIPGETQYF
>medium-sized|TRBV30|TRBJ1-2|NA
TGTGCCTGGAGTATGCGAGGGGCCTATGGCTACACCTTC
CAWSMRGAYGYTF